Below are 9 T cell receptor beta chains sequenced from a single sample in a study of T cell repertoires in cytomegalovirus infection. TCRdb re-called the reads through MiXCR, storing one row per CDR3 protein. Among approximately 250,000 distinct CDR3 sequences listed, approximately 9% were seen once. The sample was PBMCs. The origin of the receptors is a human donor in good health (CMV status not recorded). Some clones in this sample may be carry-over from other donors' samples.

In this sample, this clonotype turned up a few times. The gene calls are TRBV6-6 and TRBJ1-5; D may be TRBD1 (5 bases). Trimming pared 2 bases from V and 1 base from J, leaving 12 bases between. CDR1 and CDR2 (germline): MNHNY, SVGAGI (reference sequence). The CDR3 is made up of 16 amino acids. CDR3 loop: CASSYDIGASNQPQHF. The CDR3 DNA sequence: TGTGCCAGCAGTTACGATATAGGGGCGAGCAATCAGCCCCAGCATTTT.

This clonotype was counted ten times or more. Written as DNA, the CDR3 is TGTGCCAGCAGCTTCGTCTCCGAAGAGACCCAGTACTTC. This gives the protein CASSFVSEETQYF. The chain couples TRBV7-9 to TRBJ2-5; D remains unclear. The germline V gene has CDR1 SEHNR and CDR2 FQNEAQ (reference sequence). This CDR3 comprises 13 residues. V lost 3 bases and J 3 bases, leaving 8 bases between the germline ends. The variable domain in full, completed from reference TRBV7-9 and TRBJ2-5, reads DTGVSQNPRHKITKRGQNVTFRCDPISEHNRLYWYRQTLGQGPEFLTYFQNEAQLEKSRLLSDRFSAERPKGSFSTLEIQRTEQGDSAMYLCASSFVSEETQYFGPGTRLLVL.

This clonotype was detected many times. The V and J genes are TRBV7-2 and TRBJ2-7; D is tentatively TRBD1 or TRBD2 (5 bases each). CDR1 and CDR2 from the germline V gene are SGHTA and FQGNSA. The CDR3 covers 13 residues. Trimming stripped 5 bases from V and 3 bases from J, with 11 bases between. This chain's CDR3 is CASSSRDGYEQYF. In DNA, the CDR3 is TGTGCCAGCAGCAGCCGGGACGGCTACGAGCAGTACTTC.

The chain recombines TRBV20-1 with TRBJ2-5, with 11 bases that match TRBD2. The CDR3 consists of 15 residues. Per germline, CDR1 DFQATT and CDR2 SNEGSKA (reference sequence). V was clipped by 3 bases and J by 5 bases; unmatched bases: 8. The CDR3 nucleotides read TGCAGTGCTAGTGTCGGTAGCGGGGGGGCTGAGACCCAGTACTTC. Translation: CSASVGSGGAETQYF.

This clonotype was observed at least ten times. This chain joins TRBV12-3 or TRBV12-4 and TRBJ2-7; 8 bases agree with TRBD1. Germline trimming cut 4 bases from V and 6 bases from J; bases unmatched to any gene: 8. This CDR3 is built from 14 residues. As DNA, the CDR3 is TGTGCCAGCAGTTCGTCCCGGGACAGGACCGAGCAGTACTTC. The encoded protein is CASSSSRDRTEQYF.

This clonotype was detected ten times or more. The rearrangement links TRBV5-1 to TRBJ2-3, with D tentatively TRBD1 or TRBD2 (5 bases each). The germline gives CDR1 SGHRS, CDR2 YFSETQ. V shed 4 bases and J shed 2 bases, with 17 bases lying between them. The CDR3 loop spans 16 amino acids. The CDR3 nucleotides are TGCGCCAGCAGCCAAGGACGGGGCTCGAACACAGATACGCAGTATTTT. It specifies CASSQGRGSNTDTQYF.

V is TRBV6-2 or TRBV6-3 and J is TRBJ2-7; 8 nucleotides match TRBD2. Trimming cost V 0 bases and J 11 bases; bases outside gene matches: 3. Germline V gene data show CDR1 as MNHEY and CDR2 as SVGEGT. CDR3 size: 12 residues. Written as DNA, the CDR3 is TGTGCCAGCAGTTACTCGAGGCGGGAGGAGTACTTC. Protein: CASSYSRREEYF.

This clonotype showed up just a few times. The gene calls are TRBV30 and TRBJ2-1, with 15 bases matching TRBD2. CDR1 and CDR2 (germline): GTSNPN, SVGIG (reference sequence). This CDR3 contains 16 residues. V shed 1 base and J 15 bases; nucleotides not matched to a gene: 13. The chain's CDR3 is CAWSGGLAGGQLSLFF. The CDR3 nucleotides read TGTGCCTGGAGTGGCGGACTAGCGGGAGGGCAATTGTCATTGTTCTTC. The variable domain in full, completed from reference TRBV30 and TRBJ2-1, reads SQTIHQWPATLVQPVGSPLSLECTVEGTSNPNLYWYRQAAGRGLQLLFYSVGIGQISSEVPQNLSASRPQDRQFILSSKKLLLSDSGFYLCAWSGGLAGGQLSLFFGPGTRLTVL.

This clonotype was picked up many times. This CDR3 is CASRATGGTEAFF. Here the CDR3 DNA reads TGTGCCAGCAGGGCTACAGGGGGGACTGAAGCTTTCTTT. The chain combines TRBV6-2 or TRBV6-3 with TRBJ1-1, with 8 positions matching TRBD1. The CDR3 is made up of 13 amino acids. The trim removed 6 bases at V and 5 bases at J, leaving 5 bases unmatched. CDR1 and CDR2 from the germline V gene are MNHEY and SVGEGT.